The 18 T cell receptor beta chains presented below share a single source sample, sequenced in a study of cytomegalovirus exposure and HLA in healthy donors. Assay used: immunoSEQ multiplex PCR; TCRdb lists only in-frame clones, some missing. Here the sample spans 100,000 to 120,000 clones, roughly 90% being singletons. Source material: PBMCs. All receptors come from a woman under 30 in good health and CMV-seronegative.

The J gene is TRBJ1-1, the V gene TRBV28; tentatively, D is TRBD1 (6 bases). The CDR3 totals 16 residues. V dropped 1 base and J dropped 3 bases, with 15 bases sitting between them. Germline V gives CDR1 MDHEN, CDR2 SYDVKM. Here the CDR3 reads CASSLSIQGLHTEAFF. The CDR3 DNA sequence: TGTGCCAGCAGTTTATCAATACAGGGATTACACACTGAAGCTTTCTTT.

The chain recombines TRBV28 with TRBJ1-1; 10 bases agree with TRBD1. Germline CDR1 MDHEN, CDR2 SYDVKM. V gave up 3 bases and J gave up 5 bases; unmatched junction bases: 3. The CDR3 runs to 14 residues. The CDR3 loop reads CASSLMGQGTEAFF. Written as DNA, the CDR3 is TGTGCCAGCAGTTTGATGGGACAGGGGACTGAAGCTTTCTTT.

The chain has TRBV7-8 and TRBJ1-1; D remains unclear. The CDR3 runs to 13 residues. Germline assignment: CDR1 SGHVS and CDR2 FQNEAQ. Trimming took 3 bases from V and 1 from J, leaving 6 bases between them. The CDR3, as DNA: TGTGCCAGCAGCTTGGTAGCGAACACTGAAGCTTTCTTT. This gives the protein CASSLVANTEAFF. Full variable domain (outside the CDR3, taken from reference TRBV7-8 and TRBJ1-1): GAGVSQSPRYKVAKRGQDVALRCDPISGHVSLFWYQQALGQGPEFLTYFQNEAQLDKSGLPSDRFFAERPEGSVSTLKIQRTQQEDSAVYLCASSLVANTEAFFGQGTRLTVV.

The genes are TRBV5-6 and TRBJ1-2; D is unresolved. This CDR3 comprises 16 residues. CDR1 and CDR2 from the germline V gene are SGHDT and YYEEEE. Trimming took off 4 bases at V and 8 bases at J, with 24 bases between the two ends. The CDR3 DNA sequence: TGTGCCAGCAGCCCGGAGGTGGGCGCCAGTTGGAGAGGCTACACCTTC. Protein product: CASSPEVGASWRGYTF. The variable domain in full, with the rest retrieved from reference TRBV5-6 and TRBJ1-2, is DAGVTQSPTHLIKTRGQQVTLRCSPKSGHDTVSWYQQALGQGPQFIFQYYEEEERQRGNFPDRFSGHQFPNYSSELNVNALLLGDSALYLCASSPEVGASWRGYTFGSGTRLTVV.

This sequence joins TRBV28 and TRBJ2-7; D unresolved. The length of the CDR3 is 13 residues. CDR1 is MDHEN, CDR2 SYDVKM, per germline. V was shortened by 6 bases and J by 5 bases, with 14 bases between the two germline ends. Written as DNA, the CDR3 is TGTGCCAGCAGCCTTCTCAGGAATCACGAGCAGTACTTC. It translates to CASSLLRNHEQYF.

The chain uses TRBV7-2 and TRBJ2-1, with D perhaps TRBD1 (5 bases). Germline V gene lookup returns CDR1 SGHTA and CDR2 FQGNSA. V lost 5 bases to trimming and J lost 15 bases, with 23 bases between them. This CDR3 is 14 amino acids long. The DNA of the CDR3 is TGTGCCAGCAGCAGCACAGGTGCTTTAAGGGTCCCGTTCTTC. This encodes CASSSTGALRVPFF. The entire variable domain, with the rest obtained from reference TRBV7-2 and TRBJ2-1, is as follows: GAGVSQSPSNKVTEKGKDVELRCDPISGHTALYWYRQSLGQGLEFLIYFQGNSAPDKSGLPSDRFSAERTGGSVSTLTIQRTQQEDSAVYLCASSSTGALRVPFFGPGTRLTVL.

V gene TRBV28 combines with J gene TRBJ2-4, with 7 bases lining up with TRBD1. This CDR3 has 17 amino acids. CDR1 is MDHEN and CDR2 is SYDVKM in the germline V gene. The V gene end was trimmed by 0 bases and the J gene end by 2 bases; junction bases not matched to a gene: 7. CDR3 region: CASSLWDRFLTKNIQYF. DNA for the CDR3: TGTGCCAGCAGTTTATGGGACAGGTTCTTGACCAAAAACATTCAGTACTTC.

This clone was detected only a few times. The chain recombines TRBV28 with TRBJ2-7, with a possible D match to TRBD1 (6 bases). CDR1 is MDHEN, CDR2 SYDVKM, per germline. This CDR3 spans 15 amino acids. V was shortened by 5 bases and J by 3 bases, with 17 bases between the two germline ends. The CDR3 here is CASSDMSDSNYEQYF. The CDR3 DNA reads TGTGCCAGCAGTGACATGTCGGACAGCAACTACGAGCAGTACTTC.

The chain is built from TRBV11-1 and TRBJ1-1; D is uncertain. The length of the CDR3 is 13 residues. Trimming took off 4 bases at V and 7 bases at J, with 13 bases between the two ends. Per the germline V gene, CDR1 is SGHAT and CDR2 is FQDESV (reference sequence). The CDR3 DNA is TGTGCCAGCAGCTATAAAGCGGATGGTGAAGCTTTCTTT. Amino acids: CASSYKADGEAFF.

V and J are TRBV11-2 and TRBJ2-3; maybe TRBD1 (6 bases). The CDR3 spans 15 residues. The V gene's germline CDR1 is SGHAT and CDR2 FQNNGV. The V end was cut by 1 base, the J end by 6 bases, with 14 bases between. The CDR3 protein is CASSLGVRGLDTQYF. As DNA, the CDR3 is TGTGCCAGCAGCTTAGGGGTTAGGGGGTTGGATACGCAGTATTTT.

This clone has just one count. The chain couples TRBV30 to TRBJ2-7; possibly TRBD2 for D (6 bases). CDR1 and CDR2 (germline): GTSNPN, SVGIG (reference sequence). The V gene lost 5 bases and the J gene lost 3 bases, with 14 bases spanning the gap. This CDR3 comprises 13 residues. CDR3 residues: CAWRDSQHYEQYF. The CDR3, as DNA: TGTGCCTGGCGGGACTCACAGCACTACGAGCAGTACTTC.

The rearrangement uses TRBV5-4 and TRBJ2-7, with D possibly matching TRBD2 (5 bases). From germline, CDR1 is SGHNT and CDR2 YYREEE (reference sequence). Trimming shortened V by 4 bases and J by 2 bases, and 13 bases separated the two germline ends. The CDR3 sequence is 14 residues long. CDR3 sequence (DNA): TGTGCCAGCAGCGTACACGGGATAACCTACGAGCAGTACTTC. Residues: CASSVHGITYEQYF. Looking up the rest from reference TRBV5-4 and TRBJ2-7 gives the full variable domain: ETGVTQSPTHLIKTRGQQVTLRCSSQSGHNTVSWYQQALGQGPQFIFQYYREEENGRGNFPPRFSGLQFPNYSSELNVNALELDDSALYLCASSVHGITYEQYFGPGTRLTVT.

This clone was observed a single time. The J gene is TRBJ2-1, the V gene TRBV5-6, with 7 positions matching TRBD2. The CDR3 length is 15 residues. The germline gives CDR1 SGHDT, CDR2 YYEEEE. Trimming removed 3 bases from V and 4 bases from J; junction bases left unmatched: 7. The CDR3 DNA sequence: TGTGCCAGCAGCTCATCTAGCGGCATATACAATGAGCAGTTCTTC. Translating gives CASSSSSGIYNEQFF.

The chain combines TRBV27 with TRBJ1-2; 8 nucleotides line up with TRBD1. Germline lookup yields CDR1 MNHEY and CDR2 SMNVEV (reference sequence). V dropped 8 bases and J dropped 14; count of bases not matched to a gene: 13. The CDR3 totals 12 residues. The CDR3 DNA sequence: TGTGCCAGCGGAGCCACCTCAGGGGGCTGGACCTTC. It specifies CASGATSGGWTF.

CDR3 bases: TGTGCCAGCAGTTTGGAAGGGGTAGATACGCAGTATTTT. Protein sequence: CASSLEGVDTQYF. The chain recombines TRBV27 with TRBJ2-3, with a weak D call TRBD1 (5 bases). With 3 bases removed from V and 5 bases from J, the gap between germline ends came to 9 bases. The germline V gene has CDR1 MNHEY and CDR2 SMNVEV (reference sequence). This CDR3 has 13 amino acids.

This chain uses TRBV28 with TRBJ2-7, with D tentatively TRBD1 (5 bases). The V gene lost 3 bases and the J gene lost 2 bases, with 8 bases spanning the gap. CDR3 size: 13 residues. Germline CDR1 reads MDHEN; CDR2 reads SYDVKM. The DNA of the CDR3 is TGTGCCAGCAGTTTCCAGGGTCCCTACGAGCAGTACTTC. It specifies CASSFQGPYEQYF.

This clone showed up just once. J is TRBJ1-1 and V is TRBV27; TRBD1 matches at 8 bases. CDR1 and CDR2 from the germline V gene are MNHEY and SMNVEV (reference sequence). V gave up 0 bases and J gave up 4 bases; unmatched junction bases: 4. This CDR3 comprises 15 residues. In DNA form, the CDR3 reads TGTGCCAGCAGTTTATCGCCGGACAGGGCCACTGAAGCTTTCTTT. It yields the protein CASSLSPDRATEAFF.

This chain joins TRBV2 and TRBJ2-3; 7 bases agree with TRBD2. This CDR3 has 16 amino acids. Unmatched junction bases numbered 9, after V lost 6 bases and J lost 0 bases. Germline CDR1 is SNHLY and CDR2 is FYNNEI. The CDR3 sequence is CASSKGLSDSTDTQYF. The CDR3 DNA is TGTGCCAGCAGCAAGGGACTATCCGATAGCACAGATACGCAGTATTTT.